These 23 T cell receptor beta chains originate from one sample sequenced in a study of CXCR3-negative and CXCR3-positive naive CD8 T cells. The study's findings and limits: TRB CDR3 hydrophobicity was greater in CXCR3-positive naive cells than in CXCR3-negative naive cells.

The study made its TRB cDNA libraries by 5' RACE, adding UMI labels. TCRdb re-analyzed the 5' RACE reads; it lists each CDR3 protein once, without DNA. Its listing shows 120,000 to 150,000 distinct CDR3 sequences. Their recognized antigens are unknown. Input material: naive CXCR3+ CD8+ T cells from blood. Described subset: CD45RO-CCR7+CD27+CD95- naive CD8+ T cells expressing CXCR3 (TNR3+). These receptors were obtained from a human donor in good health. Some clones in this sample may be carry-over from other donors' samples.

The rearrangement uses TRBV7-2 and TRBJ2-5; TCRdb gives TRBD1 as the D gene, but with no DNA this cannot be confirmed. Germline CDR1 SGHTA, CDR2 FQGNSA. The CDR3 sequence is 16 residues long. The CDR3 sequence is CASSLPLLDPEETQYF.

The rearrangement uses TRBV3-1 and TRBJ2-1; TCRdb's D gene call, TRBD1, goes unchecked for lack of DNA. This CDR3 spans 17 amino acids. From germline, CDR1 is LGHDT and CDR2 YNNKEL (reference sequence). CDR3 amino acids: CASSHPATGTIANEQFF.

The chain couples TRBV7-9 to TRBJ2-1; TCRdb calls TRBD2, which cannot be checked without DNA. The CDR3 spans 16 residues. Germline V gene data show CDR1 as SEHNR and CDR2 as FQNEAQ (reference sequence). This CDR3 is CASSSYSGGANNEQFF.

This chain links TRBV10-3 with TRBJ2-1; TCRdb designates TRBD1, a call that cannot be tested without DNA. CDR1 and CDR2 from the germline V gene are ENHRY and SYGVKD. This CDR3 region has 14 residues. CDR3 sequence: CAISMGMGVNEQFF.

V is TRBV12-3 or TRBV12-4 and J is TRBJ2-3; no DNA is available, so the TRBD2 call from TCRdb remains unchecked. The CDR3 has 14 amino acids. The CDR3 protein is CASLRLVGADTQYF.

This chain uses TRBV7-6 with TRBJ2-7. The germline gives CDR1 SGHVS, CDR2 FNYEAQ. CDR3 length: 15 residues. The CDR3 reads CASSLSTGTSYEQYF.

V usage is TRBV29-1 and J usage is TRBJ1-2; absent DNA, TCRdb's TRBD1 call cannot be checked. The CDR3 runs 11 residues. Looked up from germline, CDR1 is SQVTM and CDR2 is ANQGSEA. The chain's CDR3 is CSVGRGDGYTF.

The V and J genes are TRBV6-5 and TRBJ2-1; without DNA, the TCRdb call of TRBD1 cannot be checked. Germline V lookup: CDR1 MNHEY, CDR2 SVGAGI. This CDR3 has 17 amino acids. CDR3 residues: CASSIFLDREISNEQFF.

The chain is built from TRBV6-2 or TRBV6-3 and TRBJ2-3; TCRdb's assignment of TRBD2 cannot be checked, as there is no DNA. This CDR3 is 14 amino acids long. Germline CDR1 reads MNHEY; CDR2 reads SVGEGT. This CDR3 reads CASSYGVAADTQYF.

The CDR3: CASSSGDRSYNEQFF. This sequence joins TRBV11-3 and TRBJ2-1; TCRdb indicates TRBD1, and absent DNA this call remains unverified. Germline V CDR1 and CDR2: SGHNT, YENEEA. The CDR3 covers 15 residues.

The rearrangement joins TRBV20-1 to TRBJ1-6; TCRdb calls TRBD1, which cannot be checked without DNA. The germline CDR1 and CDR2 sequences are DFQATT and SNEGSKA (reference sequence). This CDR3 is 15 amino acids long. The CDR3 protein is CSAGDPGQYNSPLHF.

V and J are TRBV27 and TRBJ2-3; TCRdb's D gene call, TRBD2, goes unchecked for lack of DNA. The CDR3 loop spans 14 amino acids. Germline V gene lookup returns CDR1 MNHEY and CDR2 SMNVEV (reference sequence). CDR3 in amino acids: CASRRGLAEDTQYF.

The rearrangement uses TRBV14 and TRBJ2-1; TCRdb designates TRBD1, a call that cannot be tested without DNA. Germline V gives CDR1 SGHDN, CDR2 FVKESK. This CDR3 spans 13 amino acids. The CDR3: CASSQGQVNEQFF.

The chain is built from TRBV14 and TRBJ2-1; checking the TCRdb D call of TRBD2 is not possible without DNA. The germline gives CDR1 SGHDN, CDR2 FVKESK. The CDR3 length is 16 residues. CDR3 sequence: CASSQDLSGTYNEQFF.

The rearrangement uses TRBV12-3 or TRBV12-4 and TRBJ1-1. This CDR3 is built from 12 residues. The CDR3 sequence is CASTIAWEEAFF.

The chain combines TRBV12-3 or TRBV12-4 with TRBJ1-5. This CDR3 has 14 residues. CDR3 in amino acids: CASSLAGDNQPQHF.

The rearrangement joins TRBV12-3 or TRBV12-4 to TRBJ2-1; TCRdb's D call, TRBD2, is unchecked because there is no DNA. The CDR3 totals 18 residues. CDR3 protein: CASRMGLAGGSRYNEQFF.

V usage is TRBV15 and J usage is TRBJ2-5; TCRdb indicates TRBD1, and absent DNA this call remains unverified. The CDR3 runs 15 residues. CDR1 and CDR2 (germline): LNHNV, YYDKDF (reference sequence). The CDR3 spells CATSRDRTTGGTQYF.

The chain is built from TRBV13 and TRBJ2-6; with no DNA, the TCRdb D assignment of TRBD1 cannot be verified. The CDR3 contains 16 residues. CDR1 and CDR2 from the germline V gene are PRHDT and FYEKMQ (reference sequence). CDR3 sequence reads: CASSTTGGGGANVLTF.

The chain has TRBV14 and TRBJ2-5; checking the TCRdb D call of TRBD2 is not possible without DNA. This CDR3 has 15 amino acids. Germline V lookup: CDR1 SGHDN, CDR2 FVKESK. The CDR3 loop is CASSQWRGEQETQYF.

V usage is TRBV29-1 and J usage is TRBJ2-1; TCRdb names TRBD2, which stays unverified in the absence of DNA. This CDR3 has 18 residues. Germline lookup yields CDR1 SQVTM and CDR2 ANQGSEA. The CDR3: CSVEGGLAGVGSYNEQFF.

The gene calls are TRBV29-1 and TRBJ1-1. Germline CDR1 SQVTM, CDR2 ANQGSEA. The CDR3 has 11 residues. The CDR3: CSVEEYTEAFF.

J is TRBJ2-2 and V is TRBV29-1. Germline lookup yields CDR1 SQVTM and CDR2 ANQGSEA. The CDR3 is made up of 12 amino acids. CDR3 sequence: CSVELNTGELFF.